This TCR beta chain was recorded in a study of graft-versus-host responses after intestinal transplantation. This clone was recorded once. The antigen is unknown. Clones were read by immunoSEQ multiplex PCR, and TCRdb kept only the in-frame ones, dropping some. The table lists 90,000 to 130,000 clones, approximately 92% of them singletons. CDR3 length: 15 amino acids. Germline-derived CDR1 and CDR2 are MNHNY and SVGAGI (reference sequence). The J segment lost 2 bases and the V segment lost 2 bases, leaving 0 bases of the junction unmatched. The chain employs TRBV6-6 and TRBJ2-5; 12 nucleotides align to TRBD2. The receptor was isolated from a human donor who was the organ donor for an intestinal transplant. This specimen consisted of unstimulated CD4+ T cells sorted from spleen or lymph node cells, obtained before transplant. For the CDR3, the DNA is TGTGCCAGCAGTTACGGACTAGCGGGGCAAGAGACCCAGTACTTC. It is translated as CASSYGLAGQETQYF.